This TCR beta chain was found in a study of blood T cell repertoires in COVID-19. Study-wide background: The study drew acute and convalescent COVID-19 samples from the United States, Italy and Spain. PBMCs, B-cell-depleted T cells, or T cells provided the cDNA or gDNA that made up the material.

Study processing details: Reference gene primer amplification gave nucleated cell count estimates. Using immunoSEQ multiplex PCR, the repertoire was profiled, and TCRdb retains in-frame clones only, with some absent. V, J and clone size reflect that table, while D and trimming were determined from the DNA. This sample carries a few hundred thousand clones, 84% of them seen once, and the ten largest clones take 1.5% to 1.9%. This clone was picked up a small number of times. The germline gives CDR1 KGHSH, CDR2 LQKENI. The CDR3 is 13 residues long. Deletions cut 5 bases from V and 0 bases from J, with 5 bases between.

This rearrangement joins TRBV18 to TRBJ1-3; D may be TRBD1 (5 bases). What was sequenced was peripheral blood. The receptor was derived from a woman aged 40 to 50 who had recovered from COVID-19. DNA of the CDR3: TGTGCCAGCTCAGACAGCTCTGGAAACACCATATATTTT. This encodes CASSDSSGNTIYF.